This T cell receptor beta chain was captured by sequencing in a study of PD-L1 blockade in urothelial cancer. This table comes from immunoSEQ multiplex PCR, and its TCRdb copy is limited to in-frame clones, with some not included. The table records around 70,000 clones, roughly 90% of them present only once. This sample's time point: pretreatment peripheral blood. Sequences were derived from PBMCs, sampled around atezolizumab (anti-PD-L1) treatment. This receptor was taken from a man aged 65-85 years with urothelial cancer.

The CDR3 sequence: CAWSVLGEYNEQFF. CDR3 coding DNA: TGTGCCTGGAGTGTACTAGGAGAATACAATGAGCAGTTCTTC. V and J are TRBV30 and TRBJ2-1; perhaps TRBD2 as D (5 bases). The V gene lost 0 bases and the J gene lost 4 bases, with 10 bases spanning the gap. Germline CDR1 reads GTSNPN; CDR2 reads SVGIG (reference sequence). The length of the CDR3 is 14 residues. The full variable domain, completed using reference TRBV30 and TRBJ2-1, is SQTIHQWPATLVQPVGSPLSLECTVEGTSNPNLYWYRQAAGRGLQLLFYSVGIGQISSEVPQNLSASRPQDRQFILSSKKLLLSDSGFYLCAWSVLGEYNEQFFGPGTRLTVL.